A selection of T cell receptor beta chains follows, all from one sample in a study of blood T cell repertoires in COVID-19. Sequencing used immunoSEQ multiplex PCR; TCRdb keeps in-frame clones, though not all of them. The sample lists approximately 190,000 clones, approximately 90% occurring once. Sequencing was carried out using peripheral blood. These receptors came from a man aged 35 to 55 with active or convalescent COVID-19. Each CDR3 is given with its conserved first and last residue. Each record gives: V gene, clone size, D gene, J gene, CDR3 protein, CDR3 DNA. D genes are given only for firm matches. The size field is filled for only some rows; it gives once, few, many or a size class.

V gene: TRBV19; clone size: few; D gene: TRBD2; J gene: TRBJ2-7; CDR3 protein: CASSIGSGGLYEQYF; CDR3 DNA: TGTGCCAGTAGTATAGGGAGCGGGGGGCTTTACGAGCAGTACTTC
V gene: TRBV28; clone size: .; D gene: .; J gene: TRBJ2-5; CDR3 protein: CASSLSPTQETQYF; CDR3 DNA: TGTGCCAGCAGTTTATCCCCCACTCAAGAGACCCAGTACTTC
V gene: TRBV11-2; clone size: .; D gene: .; J gene: TRBJ1-1; CDR3 protein: CASSLDRVSEAFF; CDR3 DNA: TGTGCCAGCAGCTTAGACAGGGTATCTGAAGCTTTCTTT
V gene: TRBV28; clone size: .; D gene: TRBD2; J gene: TRBJ2-1; CDR3 protein: CASRGLAGTREQFF; CDR3 DNA: TGTGCCAGTCGGGGACTAGCGGGAACTAGGGAGCAGTTCTTC
V gene: TRBV18; clone size: few; D gene: .; J gene: TRBJ2-2; CDR3 protein: CASSQTRGKNTGELFF; CDR3 DNA: TGTGCCAGCTCACAGACACGGGGAAAGAACACCGGGGAGCTGTTTTTT
V gene: TRBV7-2; clone size: few; D gene: .; J gene: TRBJ2-3; CDR3 protein: CASSWYGSGGTDTQYF; CDR3 DNA: TGTGCCAGCAGTTGGTACGGGTCAGGGGGCACAGATACGCAGTATTTT
V gene: TRBV11-2; clone size: .; D gene: TRBD2; J gene: TRBJ2-1; CDR3 protein: CASRTTSGRLSYNEQFF; CDR3 DNA: TGTGCCAGCAGGACGACTAGCGGGAGGCTCTCCTACAATGAGCAGTTCTTC
V gene: TRBV4-3; clone size: .; D gene: .; J gene: TRBJ2-7; CDR3 protein: CASSQLPGQGYEQYF; CDR3 DNA: TGCGCCAGCAGCCAGCTGCCGGGACAAGGCTACGAGCAGTACTTC
V gene: TRBV6-5; clone size: once; D gene: .; J gene: TRBJ1-3; CDR3 protein: CASTNRVGSTIYF; CDR3 DNA: TGTGCCAGCACCAACAGGGTGGGAAGCACCATATATTTT
V gene: TRBV27; clone size: .; D gene: .; J gene: TRBJ1-2; CDR3 protein: CASSLGGGGSYGYTF; CDR3 DNA: TGTGCCAGCAGTTTGGGCGGCGGAGGAAGCTATGGCTACACCTTC
V gene: TRBV28; clone size: .; D gene: TRBD1; J gene: TRBJ1-5; CDR3 protein: CASRVGTGNQPQHF; CDR3 DNA: TGTGCCAGCAGAGTTGGGACAGGGAATCAGCCCCAGCATTTT
V gene: TRBV18; clone size: .; D gene: TRBD1; J gene: TRBJ2-3; CDR3 protein: CASSPWQGAPPDTQYF; CDR3 DNA: TGTGCCAGCTCACCGTGGCAGGGGGCGCCCCCAGATACGCAGTATTTT
V gene: TRBV11-2; clone size: few; D gene: TRBD1; J gene: TRBJ2-7; CDR3 protein: CASSSRYGQGPYEQYF; CDR3 DNA: TGTGCCAGCAGCTCAAGATACGGACAGGGTCCCTACGAGCAGTACTTC
V gene: TRBV19; clone size: .; D gene: TRBD1; J gene: TRBJ2-7; CDR3 protein: CASSIDRGNEQYF; CDR3 DNA: TGTGCCAGTAGTATAGACAGGGGGAACGAGCAGTACTTC
V gene: TRBV3-1/TRBV3-2; clone size: .; D gene: .; J gene: TRBJ1-2; CDR3 protein: CASSPIQGSLGYTF; CDR3 DNA: TGTGCCAGCAGCCCTATACAGGGATCTCTCGGCTACACCTTC
V gene: TRBV3-1/TRBV3-2; clone size: .; D gene: .; J gene: TRBJ2-3; CDR3 protein: CASSQEGVDTQYF; CDR3 DNA: TGTGCCAGCAGCCAAGAAGGGGTAGATACGCAGTATTTT
V gene: TRBV11-3; clone size: .; D gene: TRBD2; J gene: TRBJ2-1; CDR3 protein: CASSLVSGGEQFF; CDR3 DNA: TGTGCCAGCAGCTTAGTTAGCGGGGGTGAGCAGTTCTTC
V gene: TRBV20-1; clone size: .; D gene: TRBD1; J gene: TRBJ2-1; CDR3 protein: CSASTGVTALSQFF; CDR3 DNA: TGCAGTGCTAGTACAGGGGTCACGGCACTCTCGCAGTTCTTC
V gene: TRBV9; clone size: .; D gene: TRBD2; J gene: TRBJ2-3; CDR3 protein: CASSVGADSGIFTDTQYF; CDR3 DNA: TGTGCCAGCAGCGTAGGGGCCGATAGCGGGATTTTCACAGATACGCAGTATTTT
V gene: TRBV7-9; clone size: .; D gene: .; J gene: TRBJ1-2; CDR3 protein: CASSSGEQGPNYGYTF; CDR3 DNA: TGTGCCAGCAGCTCGGGTGAGCAGGGTCCTAACTATGGCTACACCTTC
V gene: TRBV6-1; clone size: .; D gene: .; J gene: TRBJ2-2; CDR3 protein: CASSETDYLNTGELFF; CDR3 DNA: TGTGCCAGCAGTGAAACGGACTACTTGAACACCGGGGAGCTGTTTTTT
V gene: TRBV2; clone size: .; D gene: .; J gene: TRBJ1-3; CDR3 protein: CASKRGTESSGNTIYF; CDR3 DNA: TGTGCCAGCAAGCGGGGGACGGAGAGCTCTGGAAACACCATATATTTT
V gene: TRBV7-6; clone size: .; D gene: .; J gene: TRBJ2-2; CDR3 protein: CASSPPGGQITGELFF; CDR3 DNA: TGTGCCAGCAGCCCGCCCGGGGGGCAGATCACCGGGGAGCTGTTTTTT
V gene: TRBV10-3; clone size: .; D gene: TRBD1; J gene: TRBJ1-2; CDR3 protein: CATHQGQGAFGYTF; CDR3 DNA: TGTGCCACACATCAGGGACAGGGGGCGTTTGGCTACACCTTC
V gene: TRBV12-3/TRBV12-4; clone size: few; D gene: .; J gene: TRBJ1-5; CDR3 protein: CASSTSQNQPQHF; CDR3 DNA: TGTGCCAGCTCGACTTCCCAAAATCAGCCCCAGCATTTT
V gene: TRBV7-2; clone size: .; D gene: TRBD2; J gene: TRBJ2-5; CDR3 protein: CASSHPRGGASVQYF; CDR3 DNA: TGTGCCAGCAGCCACCCTCGCGGGGGGGCCTCGGTCCAGTACTTC
V gene: TRBV5-1; clone size: .; D gene: .; J gene: TRBJ2-1; CDR3 protein: CASSLASSPVAYNEQFF; CDR3 DNA: TGCGCCAGCAGCTTGGCTAGCAGTCCAGTGGCCTACAATGAGCAGTTCTTC
V gene: TRBV11-2; clone size: .; D gene: TRBD1; J gene: TRBJ1-1; CDR3 protein: CASSLVRAGQGYEAFF; CDR3 DNA: TGTGCCAGCAGCTTAGTGAGGGCCGGACAGGGCTATGAAGCTTTCTTT
V gene: TRBV7-9; clone size: .; D gene: TRBD2; J gene: TRBJ2-7; CDR3 protein: CASSLGPGGGVFHEQYF; CDR3 DNA: TGTGCCAGCAGCTTAGGTCCCGGGGGGGGCGTTTTCCACGAGCAGTACTTC
V gene: TRBV6-2/TRBV6-3; clone size: once; D gene: .; J gene: TRBJ2-2; CDR3 protein: CASSYGPNTGELFF; CDR3 DNA: TGTGCCAGCAGTTACGGCCCGAACACCGGGGAGCTGTTTTTT
V gene: TRBV11-2; clone size: once; D gene: TRBD2; J gene: TRBJ2-7; CDR3 protein: CASSLVLTSAYEQYF; CDR3 DNA: TGTGCCAGCAGCTTAGTCTTAACTAGCGCCTACGAGCAGTACTTC
V gene: TRBV6-5; clone size: .; D gene: TRBD1; J gene: TRBJ1-2; CDR3 protein: CASSIRDRDYGYTF; CDR3 DNA: TGTGCCAGCAGCATCCGGGACAGAGACTATGGCTACACCTTC